This TCR beta chain was profiled in a study of PD-1 blockade in mismatch repair-deficient tumors. The wider study: Enrolled about 2012-2017, patients had progressing, pretreated mismatch repair-deficient cancers of over nine types.

Germline V lookup: CDR1 KGHSH, CDR2 LQKENI. The CDR3 consists of 18 residues. V lost 4 bases, J lost 4 bases, and 14 bases stayed unmatched. General study points: Tumor-resident clones, often absent from pretreatment blood, expanded after pembrolizumab and then contracted.

Mismatch repair deficiency was confirmed in all patients, by PCR or immunohistochemistry. TCRs were sequenced from a few patients responding to pembrolizumab. On this clone itself: Its antigen remains unknown.

Assay: immunoSEQ multiplex PCR; the TCRdb copy retains only in-frame clones and omits some. The profile covers around 130,000 clones, with 88% appearing a single time and about 10% taken by the ten largest. This sequence joins TRBV18 and TRBJ2-3; TRBD2 aligns across 10 bases. The sequencing here drew on peripheral blood, taken approximately 71 weeks after starting pembrolizumab. The TCR comes from an adult with mismatch repair-deficient cancer. The CDR3 is CASSQLEGGTSVADTQYF. CDR3 in DNA: TGTGCCAGCTCACAATTGGAAGGTGGGACTAGCGTTGCAGATACGCAGTATTTT.